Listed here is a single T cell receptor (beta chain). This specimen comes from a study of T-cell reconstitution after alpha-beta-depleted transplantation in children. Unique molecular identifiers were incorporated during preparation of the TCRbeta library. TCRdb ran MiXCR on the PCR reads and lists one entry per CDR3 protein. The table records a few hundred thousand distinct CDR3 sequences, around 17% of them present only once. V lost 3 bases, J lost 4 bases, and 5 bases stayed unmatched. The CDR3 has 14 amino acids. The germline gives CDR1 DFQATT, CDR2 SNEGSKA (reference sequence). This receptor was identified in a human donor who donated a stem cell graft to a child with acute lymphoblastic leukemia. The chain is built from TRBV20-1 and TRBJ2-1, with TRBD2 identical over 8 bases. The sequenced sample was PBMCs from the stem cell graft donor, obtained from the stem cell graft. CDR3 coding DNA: TGCAGTGCTAGCGAGACTAGCGAGTACAATGAGCAGTTCTTC. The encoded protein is CSASETSEYNEQFF.